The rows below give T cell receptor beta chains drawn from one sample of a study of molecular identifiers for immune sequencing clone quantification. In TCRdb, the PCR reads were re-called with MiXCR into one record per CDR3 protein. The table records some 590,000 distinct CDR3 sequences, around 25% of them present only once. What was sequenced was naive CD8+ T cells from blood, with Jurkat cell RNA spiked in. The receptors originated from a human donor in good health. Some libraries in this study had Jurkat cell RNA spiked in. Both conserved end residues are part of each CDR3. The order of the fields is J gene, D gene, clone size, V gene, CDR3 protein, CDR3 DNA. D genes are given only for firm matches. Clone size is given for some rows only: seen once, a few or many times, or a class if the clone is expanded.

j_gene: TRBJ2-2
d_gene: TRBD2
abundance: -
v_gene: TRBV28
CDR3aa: CASSWSGGDTGELFF
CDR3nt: TGTGCCAGCAGCTGGAGCGGGGGGGACACCGGGGAGCTGTTTTTT

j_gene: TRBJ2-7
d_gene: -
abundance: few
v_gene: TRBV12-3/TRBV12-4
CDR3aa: CASSLNEGFLYEQYF
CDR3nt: TGTGCCAGCAGCTTAAATGAGGGATTCTTGTACGAGCAGTACTTC

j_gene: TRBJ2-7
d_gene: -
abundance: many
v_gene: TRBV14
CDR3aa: CASSLNRQREQYF
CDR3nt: TGTGCCAGCAGCCTTAACCGACAGCGCGAGCAGTACTTC

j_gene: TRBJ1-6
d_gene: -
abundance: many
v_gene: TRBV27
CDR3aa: CASSLDGVRVNSPLHF
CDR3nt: TGTGCCAGCAGTTTAGATGGGGTTAGAGTAAATTCACCCCTCCACTTT

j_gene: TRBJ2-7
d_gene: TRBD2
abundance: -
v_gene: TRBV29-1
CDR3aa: CSAKTSGYEQYF
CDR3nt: TGCAGCGCCAAGACTAGCGGTTACGAGCAGTACTTC

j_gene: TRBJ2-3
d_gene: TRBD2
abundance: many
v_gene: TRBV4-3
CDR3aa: CASSQVGTAGGIDTQYF
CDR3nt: TGCGCCAGCAGCCAAGTTGGGACTGCGGGGGGAATAGATACGCAGTATTTT

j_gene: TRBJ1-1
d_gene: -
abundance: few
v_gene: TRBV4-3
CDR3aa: CASSPIGGGTEAFF
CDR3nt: TGCGCCAGCAGCCCCATCGGGGGAGGGACTGAAGCTTTCTTT

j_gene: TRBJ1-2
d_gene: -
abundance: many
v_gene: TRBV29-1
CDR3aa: CSVEELDSGYTF
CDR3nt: TGCAGCGTTGAAGAGTTGGACTCTGGCTACACCTTC

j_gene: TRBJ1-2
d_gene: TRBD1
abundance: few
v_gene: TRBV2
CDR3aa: CASSSRTGVYGYTF
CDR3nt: TGTGCCAGCAGTAGCCGGACAGGGGTCTATGGCTACACCTTC

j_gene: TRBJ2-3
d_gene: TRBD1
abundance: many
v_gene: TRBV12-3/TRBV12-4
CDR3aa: CASSPGQDISDTQYF
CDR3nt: TGTGCCAGCAGCCCGGGACAGGACATTTCAGATACGCAGTATTTT

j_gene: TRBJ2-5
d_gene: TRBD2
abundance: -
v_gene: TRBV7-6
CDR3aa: CASSMGLVEETQYF
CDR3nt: TGTGCCAGCAGCATGGGACTAGTGGAAGAGACCCAGTACTTC

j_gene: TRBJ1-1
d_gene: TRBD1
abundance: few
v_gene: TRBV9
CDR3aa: CASGGGTDTEAFF
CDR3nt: TGTGCCAGCGGAGGGGGCACGGACACTGAAGCTTTCTTT

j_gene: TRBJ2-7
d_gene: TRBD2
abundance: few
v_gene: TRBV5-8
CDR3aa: CASSLAVSGNSYEQYF
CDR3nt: TGTGCCAGCAGCTTGGCAGTCAGCGGGAACTCCTACGAGCAGTACTTC

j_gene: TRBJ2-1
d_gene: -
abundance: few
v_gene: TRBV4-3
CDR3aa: CASSQDFSGRWEQFF
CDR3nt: TGCGCCAGCAGCCAAGATTTTTCGGGGAGATGGGAGCAGTTCTTC

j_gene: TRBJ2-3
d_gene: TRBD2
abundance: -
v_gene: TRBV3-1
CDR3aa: CASSSSRGGAGADTQYF
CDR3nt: TGTGCCAGCAGCTCTTCGCGGGGGGGCGCAGGGGCAGATACGCAGTATTTT

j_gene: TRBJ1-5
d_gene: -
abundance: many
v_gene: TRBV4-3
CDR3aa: CASSPRIYSNQPQHF
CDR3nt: TGCGCCAGCAGCCCTCGGATTTATAGCAATCAGCCCCAGCATTTT

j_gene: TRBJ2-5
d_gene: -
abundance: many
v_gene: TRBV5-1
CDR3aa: CASSPMDSSWYQETQYF
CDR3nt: TGCGCCAGCAGCCCGATGGACTCGTCGTGGTACCAAGAGACCCAGTACTTC

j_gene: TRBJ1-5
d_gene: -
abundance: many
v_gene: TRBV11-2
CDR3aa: CASSSQAGENQPQHF
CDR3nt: TGTGCCAGCAGCTCACAGGCGGGGGAAAATCAGCCCCAGCATTTT

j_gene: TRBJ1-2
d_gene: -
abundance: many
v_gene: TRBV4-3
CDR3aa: CASSQDRGAGGYTF
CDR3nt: TGCGCCAGCAGCCAAGATCGGGGGGCTGGGGGCTACACCTTC

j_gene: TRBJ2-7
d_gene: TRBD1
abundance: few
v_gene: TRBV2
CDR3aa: CASSEAGQGLHEQYF
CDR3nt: TGTGCCAGCAGTGAGGCGGGACAGGGTTTACACGAGCAGTACTTC

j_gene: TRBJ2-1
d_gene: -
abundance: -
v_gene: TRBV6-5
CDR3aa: CASSQTQVAYNEQFF
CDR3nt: TGTGCCAGCAGTCAGACTCAAGTCGCATACAATGAGCAGTTCTTC

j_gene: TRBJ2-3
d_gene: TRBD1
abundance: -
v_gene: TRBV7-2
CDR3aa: CASSPGTGGMDTQYF
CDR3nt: TGTGCCAGCAGCCCCGGGACAGGGGGCATGGATACGCAGTATTTT

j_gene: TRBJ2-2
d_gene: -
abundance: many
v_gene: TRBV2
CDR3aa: CARQGPPGELFF
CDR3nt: TGTGCCAGGCAGGGACCCCCCGGGGAGCTGTTTTTT

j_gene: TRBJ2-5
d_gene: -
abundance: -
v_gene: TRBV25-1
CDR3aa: CASSLAREEAQYF
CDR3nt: TGTGCCAGCAGCCTAGCGAGGGAAGAGGCCCAGTACTTC

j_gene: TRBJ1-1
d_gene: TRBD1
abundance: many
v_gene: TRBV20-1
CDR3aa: CSASSTGGGITEAFF
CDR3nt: TGCAGTGCTTCCTCGACAGGGGGCGGCATCACTGAAGCTTTCTTT

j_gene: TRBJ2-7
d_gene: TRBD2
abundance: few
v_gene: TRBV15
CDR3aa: CATSRGGRRTSGGYEQYF
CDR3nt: TGTGCCACCAGCAGAGGAGGCCGGAGGACTAGCGGGGGTTACGAGCAGTACTTC

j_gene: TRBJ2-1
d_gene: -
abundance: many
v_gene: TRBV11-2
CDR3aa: CASSLIGNEQFF
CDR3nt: TGTGCCAGCAGCTTAATTGGAAATGAGCAGTTCTTC

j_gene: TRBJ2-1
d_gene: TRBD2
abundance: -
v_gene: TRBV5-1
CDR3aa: CASSSRTSGTTIEQFF
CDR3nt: TGCGCCAGCAGCTCGAGGACTAGCGGGACGACGATTGAGCAGTTCTTC

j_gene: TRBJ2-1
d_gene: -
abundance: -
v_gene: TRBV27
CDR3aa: CASTRGAKNNNEQFF
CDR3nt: TGTGCCAGCACCCGAGGGGCTAAAAACAACAATGAGCAGTTCTTC

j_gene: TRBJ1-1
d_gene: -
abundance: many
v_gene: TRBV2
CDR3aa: CASSEARLNTEAFF
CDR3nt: TGTGCCAGCAGTGAAGCGCGCCTGAACACTGAAGCTTTCTTT

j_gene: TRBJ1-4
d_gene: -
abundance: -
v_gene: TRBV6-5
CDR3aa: CASSYAEGLSEKLFF
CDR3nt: TGTGCCAGCAGTTATGCAGAGGGGCTTAGTGAAAAACTGTTTTTT

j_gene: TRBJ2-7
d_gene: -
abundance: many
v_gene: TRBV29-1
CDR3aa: CSVEVGGYEQYF
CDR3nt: TGCAGCGTTGAAGTGGGTGGTTACGAGCAGTACTTC

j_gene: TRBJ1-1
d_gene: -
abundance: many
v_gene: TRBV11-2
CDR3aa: CASSLIARVVEAFF
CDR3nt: TGTGCCAGCAGCTTAATCGCCAGGGTTGTTGAAGCTTTCTTT

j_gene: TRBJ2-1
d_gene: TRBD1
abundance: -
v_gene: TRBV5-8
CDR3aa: CASSSPTGQWSLFF
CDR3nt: TGTGCCAGCAGCTCTCCCACGGGACAGTGGTCCTTGTTCTTC

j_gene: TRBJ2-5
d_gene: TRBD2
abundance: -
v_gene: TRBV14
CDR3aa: CASSQALAGGLETQYF
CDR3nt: TGTGCCAGCAGCCAAGCCCTAGCGGGAGGGCTGGAGACCCAGTACTTC

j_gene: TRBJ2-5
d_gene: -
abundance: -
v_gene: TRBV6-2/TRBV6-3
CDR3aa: CASSYGGGGPETQYF
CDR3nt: TGTGCCAGCAGTTACGGGGGCGGGGGCCCTGAGACCCAGTACTTC

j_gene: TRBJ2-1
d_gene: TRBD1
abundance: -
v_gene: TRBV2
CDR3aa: CASSESPVQGTYNEQFF
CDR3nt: TGTGCCAGCAGTGAATCCCCGGTACAGGGGACCTACAATGAGCAGTTCTTC

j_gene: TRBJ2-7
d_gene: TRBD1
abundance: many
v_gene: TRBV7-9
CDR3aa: CASSSPGQGTEYF
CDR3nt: TGTGCCAGCAGCTCACCTGGACAGGGGACGGAGTACTTC

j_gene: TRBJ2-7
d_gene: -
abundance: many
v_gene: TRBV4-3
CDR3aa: CASSQGPGNYEQYF
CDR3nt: TGCGCCAGCAGCCAAGGCCCAGGGAACTACGAGCAGTACTTC

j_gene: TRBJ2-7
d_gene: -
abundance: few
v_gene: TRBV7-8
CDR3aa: CASRKYRREYEQYF
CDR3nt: TGTGCCAGCAGAAAATACCGGCGGGAATACGAGCAGTACTTC

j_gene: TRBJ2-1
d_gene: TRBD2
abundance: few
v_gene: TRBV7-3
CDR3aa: CASSLGLAGGVQFF
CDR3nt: TGTGCCAGCAGCTTAGGGCTAGCGGGAGGGGTGCAGTTCTTC

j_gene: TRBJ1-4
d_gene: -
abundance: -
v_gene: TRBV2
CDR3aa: CASREGLNEKLFF
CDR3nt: TGTGCCAGCAGAGAAGGACTAAATGAAAAACTGTTTTTT

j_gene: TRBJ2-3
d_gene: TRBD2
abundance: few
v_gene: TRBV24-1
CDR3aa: CATSDGLAEPYTDTQYF
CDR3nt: TGTGCCACCAGTGATGGACTAGCGGAGCCTTACACAGATACGCAGTATTTT

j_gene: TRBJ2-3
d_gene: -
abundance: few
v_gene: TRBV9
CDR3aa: CASSVRHLPMVGGTDTQYF
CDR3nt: TGTGCCAGCAGCGTACGCCATCTCCCCATGGTTGGGGGCACAGATACGCAGTATTTT

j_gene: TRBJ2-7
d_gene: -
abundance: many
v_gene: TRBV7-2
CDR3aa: CASRSGLGESQGPYEQYF
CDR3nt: TGTGCCAGCCGGTCCGGGTTGGGGGAGTCGCAGGGCCCCTACGAGCAGTACTTC